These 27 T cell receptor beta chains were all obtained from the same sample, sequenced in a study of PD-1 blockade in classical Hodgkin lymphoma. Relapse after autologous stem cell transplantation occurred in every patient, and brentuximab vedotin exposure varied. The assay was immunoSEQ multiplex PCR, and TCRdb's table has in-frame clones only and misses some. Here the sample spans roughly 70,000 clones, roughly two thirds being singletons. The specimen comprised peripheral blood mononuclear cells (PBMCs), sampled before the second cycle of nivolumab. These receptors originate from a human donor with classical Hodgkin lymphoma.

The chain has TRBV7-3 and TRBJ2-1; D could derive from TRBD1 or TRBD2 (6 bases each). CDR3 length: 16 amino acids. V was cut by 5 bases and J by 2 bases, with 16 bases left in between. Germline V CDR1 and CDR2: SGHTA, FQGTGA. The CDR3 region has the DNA TGTGCCAGCAGCACGGGGGCCCGGCCCCCCTACAATGAGCAGTTCTTC. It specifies CASSTGARPPYNEQFF.

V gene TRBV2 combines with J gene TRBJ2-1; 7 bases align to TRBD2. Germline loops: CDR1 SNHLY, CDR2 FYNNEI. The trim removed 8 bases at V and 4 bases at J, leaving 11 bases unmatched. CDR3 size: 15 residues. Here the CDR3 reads CASYPQRGSYNEQFF. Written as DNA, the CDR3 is TGTGCCAGCTATCCCCAGCGGGGTTCATACAATGAGCAGTTCTTC.

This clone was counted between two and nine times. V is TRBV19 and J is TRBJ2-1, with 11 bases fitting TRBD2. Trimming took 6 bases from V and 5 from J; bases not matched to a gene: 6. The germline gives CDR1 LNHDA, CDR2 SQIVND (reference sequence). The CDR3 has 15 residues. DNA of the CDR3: TGTGCCAGTAGCAATTCGGGACTAGCGGACAATGAGCAGTTCTTC. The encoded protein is CASSNSGLADNEQFF.

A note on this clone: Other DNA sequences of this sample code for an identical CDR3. The CDR3 DNA sequence: TGCAGCGTTGTAGACAGGGGGAACTATGGCTACACCTTC. Amino acids: CSVVDRGNYGYTF. The chain has TRBV29-1 and TRBJ1-2; 9 bases are a match to TRBD1. The CDR3 is made up of 13 amino acids. Germline V gives CDR1 SQVTM, CDR2 ANQGSEA. J was trimmed by 2 bases and V by 4 bases; bases with no gene match: 2.

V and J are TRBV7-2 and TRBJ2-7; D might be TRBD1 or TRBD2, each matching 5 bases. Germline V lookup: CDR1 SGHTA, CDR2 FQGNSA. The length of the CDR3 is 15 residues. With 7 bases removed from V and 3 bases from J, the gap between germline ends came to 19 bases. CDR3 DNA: TGTGCCAGCACCTCACACAAGGGACGGATCTACGAGCAGTACTTC. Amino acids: CASTSHKGRIYEQYF.

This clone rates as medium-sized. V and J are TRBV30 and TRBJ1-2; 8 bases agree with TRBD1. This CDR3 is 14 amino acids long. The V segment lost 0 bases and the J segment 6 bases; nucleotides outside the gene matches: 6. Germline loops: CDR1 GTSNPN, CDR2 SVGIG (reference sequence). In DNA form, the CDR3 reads TGTGCCTGGAGTGTTCACGACAGGGGCGATGGCTACACCTTC. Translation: CAWSVHDRGDGYTF.

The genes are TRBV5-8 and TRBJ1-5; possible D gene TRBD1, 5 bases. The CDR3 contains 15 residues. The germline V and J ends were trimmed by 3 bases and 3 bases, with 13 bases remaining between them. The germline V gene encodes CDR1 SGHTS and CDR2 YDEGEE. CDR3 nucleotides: TGTGCCAGCAGCTACACCGGGACCTCCAATCAGCCCCAGCATTTT. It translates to CASSYTGTSNQPQHF. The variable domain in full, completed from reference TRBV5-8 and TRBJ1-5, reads EAGVTQSPTHLIKTRGQQATLRCSPISGHTSVYWYQQALGLGLQFLLWYDEGEERNRGNFPPRFSGRQFPNYSSELNVNALELEDSALYLCASSYTGTSNQPQHFGDGTRLSIL.

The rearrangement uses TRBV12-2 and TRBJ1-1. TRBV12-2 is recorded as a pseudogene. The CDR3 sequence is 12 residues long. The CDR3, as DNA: TGTGCAAGTCGCTTTTTGTGGGTAGGAGCTTTCTTT. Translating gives CASRFLWVGAFF.

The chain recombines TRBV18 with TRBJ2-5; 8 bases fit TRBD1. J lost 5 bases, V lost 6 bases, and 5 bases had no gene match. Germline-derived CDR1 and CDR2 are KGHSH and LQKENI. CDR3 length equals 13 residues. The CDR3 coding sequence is TGTGCCAGCTCCCTTGGACAGGGTGAGACCCAGTACTTC. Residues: CASSLGQGETQYF.

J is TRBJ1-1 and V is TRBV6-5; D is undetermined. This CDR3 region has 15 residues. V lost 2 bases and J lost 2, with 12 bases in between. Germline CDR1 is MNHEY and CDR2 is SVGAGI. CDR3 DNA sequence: TGTGCCAGCAGTTACCTTTCTATCAGCAACACTGAAGCTTTCTTT. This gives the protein CASSYLSISNTEAFF.

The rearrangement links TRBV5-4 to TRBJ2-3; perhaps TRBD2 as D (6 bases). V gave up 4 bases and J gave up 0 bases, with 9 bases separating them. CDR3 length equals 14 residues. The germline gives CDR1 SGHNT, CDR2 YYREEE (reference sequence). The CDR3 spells CASSLRGSTDTQYF. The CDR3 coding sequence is TGTGCCAGCAGCCTCCGGGGGAGCACAGATACGCAGTATTTT.

The CDR3 is CASSVAGVGNSPLHF. In nucleotides, the CDR3 is TGTGCCAGCAGCGTAGCCGGGGTGGGTAATTCACCCCTCCACTTT. The genes are TRBV9 and TRBJ1-6; D gene ambiguous. The germline V and J ends were trimmed by 0 bases and 6 bases, with 10 bases remaining between them. Germline-derived CDR1 and CDR2 are SGDLS and YYNGEE. This CDR3 has 15 amino acids.

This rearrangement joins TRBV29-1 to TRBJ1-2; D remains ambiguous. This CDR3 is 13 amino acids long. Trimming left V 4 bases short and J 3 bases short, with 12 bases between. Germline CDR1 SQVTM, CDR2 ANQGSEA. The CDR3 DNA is TGCAGCGTTGTGCTCCCAATGGACTATGGCTACACCTTC. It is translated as CSVVLPMDYGYTF. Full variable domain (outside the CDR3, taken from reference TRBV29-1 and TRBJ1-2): SAVISQKPSRDICQRGTSLTIQCQVDSQVTMMFWYRQQPGQSLTLIATANQGSEATYESGFVIDKFPISRPNLTFSTLTVSNMSPEDSSIYLCSVVLPMDYGYTFGSGTRLTVV.

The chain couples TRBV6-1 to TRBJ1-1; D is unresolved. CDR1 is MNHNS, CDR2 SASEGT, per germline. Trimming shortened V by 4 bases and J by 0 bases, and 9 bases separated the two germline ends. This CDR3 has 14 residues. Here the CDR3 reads CASSGPGVNTEAFF. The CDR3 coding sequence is TGTGCCAGCAGTGGCCCTGGGGTGAACACTGAAGCTTTCTTT.

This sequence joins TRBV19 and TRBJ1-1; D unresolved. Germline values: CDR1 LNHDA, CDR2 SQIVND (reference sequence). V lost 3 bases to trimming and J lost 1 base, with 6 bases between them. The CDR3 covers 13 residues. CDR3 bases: TGTGCCAGTAGTATGGTTCAGAACACTGAAGCTTTCTTT. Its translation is CASSMVQNTEAFF.

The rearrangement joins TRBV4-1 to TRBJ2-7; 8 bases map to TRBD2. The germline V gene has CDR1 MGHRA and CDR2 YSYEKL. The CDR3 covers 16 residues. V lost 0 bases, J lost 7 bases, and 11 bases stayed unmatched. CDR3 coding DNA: TGCGCCAGCAGCCAAGATTTCGGCGGGGGGCCAGGGGAGCAGTACTTC. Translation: CASSQDFGGGPGEQYF.

CDR3 loop: CASSYLGRNTEAFF. The CDR3 DNA follows: TGTGCCAGCAGTTACTTGGGTCGGAACACTGAAGCTTTCTTT. The chain combines TRBV6-5 with TRBJ1-1; D gene ambiguous. Germline V lookup: CDR1 MNHEY, CDR2 SVGAGI. Between the trimmed V and J ends, which lost 1 base and 1 base, there was a span of 7 bases. The CDR3 has 14 amino acids.

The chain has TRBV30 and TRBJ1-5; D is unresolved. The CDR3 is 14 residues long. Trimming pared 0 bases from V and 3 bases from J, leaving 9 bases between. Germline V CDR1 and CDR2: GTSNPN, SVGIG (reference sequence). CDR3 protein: CAWSVPEFNQPQHF. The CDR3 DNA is TGTGCCTGGAGTGTACCAGAGTTCAATCAGCCCCAGCATTTT.

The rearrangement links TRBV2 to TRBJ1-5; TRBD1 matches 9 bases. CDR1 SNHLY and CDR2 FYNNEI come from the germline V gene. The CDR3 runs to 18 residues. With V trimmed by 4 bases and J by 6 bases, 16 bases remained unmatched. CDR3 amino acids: CASSAGQGGPDPLQPQHF. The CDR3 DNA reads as TGTGCCAGCAGTGCGGGACAGGGAGGACCCGACCCACTTCAGCCCCAGCATTTT.

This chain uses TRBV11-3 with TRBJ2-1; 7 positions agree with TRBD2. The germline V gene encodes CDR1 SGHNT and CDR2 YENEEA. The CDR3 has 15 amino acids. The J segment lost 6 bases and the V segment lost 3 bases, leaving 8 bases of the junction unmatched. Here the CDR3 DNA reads TGTGCCAGCAGCTTCGGACTAGTCGGGCCCAATGAGCAGTTCTTC. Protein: CASSFGLVGPNEQFF.

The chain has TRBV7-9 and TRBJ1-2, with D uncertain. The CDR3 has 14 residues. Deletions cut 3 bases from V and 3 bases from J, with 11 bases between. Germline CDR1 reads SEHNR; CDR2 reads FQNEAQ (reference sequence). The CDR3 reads CASSLGMPYYGYTF. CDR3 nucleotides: TGTGCCAGCAGCTTGGGGATGCCCTACTATGGCTACACCTTC. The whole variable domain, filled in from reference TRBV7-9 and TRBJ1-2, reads DTGVSQNPRHKITKRGQNVTFRCDPISEHNRLYWYRQTLGQGPEFLTYFQNEAQLEKSRLLSDRFSAERPKGSFSTLEIQRTEQGDSAMYLCASSLGMPYYGYTFGSGTRLTVV.

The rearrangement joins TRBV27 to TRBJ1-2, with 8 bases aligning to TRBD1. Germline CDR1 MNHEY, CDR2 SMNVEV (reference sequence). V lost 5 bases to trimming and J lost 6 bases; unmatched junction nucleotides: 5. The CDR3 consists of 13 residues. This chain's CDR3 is CASSPTGVDGYTF. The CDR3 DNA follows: TGTGCCAGCAGTCCGACAGGGGTAGATGGCTACACCTTC.

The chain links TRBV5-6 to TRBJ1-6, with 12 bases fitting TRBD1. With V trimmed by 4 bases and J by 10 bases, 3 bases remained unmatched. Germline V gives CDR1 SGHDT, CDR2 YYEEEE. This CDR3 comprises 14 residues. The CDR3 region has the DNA TGTGCCAGCAGCCAGGGACAGGGGGCATCACCCCTCCACTTT. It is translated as CASSQGQGASPLHF.

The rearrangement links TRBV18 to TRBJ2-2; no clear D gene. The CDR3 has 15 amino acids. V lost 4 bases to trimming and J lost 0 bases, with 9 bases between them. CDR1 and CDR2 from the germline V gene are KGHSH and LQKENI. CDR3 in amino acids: CASSRLKTNTGELFF. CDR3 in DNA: TGTGCCAGCTCACGGTTAAAAACGAACACCGGGGAGCTGTTTTTT.

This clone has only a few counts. CDR3 protein: CASSLGQGWTDTQYF. CDR3 nucleotides: TGTGCCAGCAGCTTAGGACAGGGGTGGACAGATACGCAGTATTTT. The rearrangement uses TRBV7-9 and TRBJ2-3; the match to TRBD1 covers 8 bases. The CDR3 totals 15 residues. CDR1 and CDR2 from the germline V gene are SEHNR and FQNEAQ (reference sequence). V trimming: 1 base; J trimming: 3 bases; junction bases outside the gene matches: 3.

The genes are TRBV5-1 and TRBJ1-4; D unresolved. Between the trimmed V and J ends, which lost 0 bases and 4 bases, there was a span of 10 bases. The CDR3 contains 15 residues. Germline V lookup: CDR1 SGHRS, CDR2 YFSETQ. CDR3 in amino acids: CASSLAASGNEKLFF. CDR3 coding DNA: TGCGCCAGCAGCTTGGCGGCAAGCGGTAATGAAAAACTGTTTTTT.

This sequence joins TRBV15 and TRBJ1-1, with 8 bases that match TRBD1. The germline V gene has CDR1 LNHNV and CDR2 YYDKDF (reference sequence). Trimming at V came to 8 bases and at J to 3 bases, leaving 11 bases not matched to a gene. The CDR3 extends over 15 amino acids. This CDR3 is CATSETGVLDTEAFF. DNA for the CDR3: TGTGCCACCTCGGAGACAGGGGTCTTGGACACTGAAGCTTTCTTT.